Each of the 24 T cell receptor beta chains below was sequenced from the same sample in a study of response to subunit inactivated influenza vaccine. TCRdb called the RT-PCR reads again in MiXCR, with one record for every CDR3 protein. This repertoire shows 500,000 or so distinct CDR3 sequences, about 15% found once; its top ten account for 3%. Material: CD4+ T cells sorted from PBMCs, obtained around 25 months after vaccination. These receptors were obtained from a man aged 50-75 years who received an inactivated influenza vaccine.

This clonotype was picked up a small number of times. The rearrangement links TRBV4-3 to TRBJ2-1; tentatively, D is TRBD2 (6 bases). This CDR3 is built from 16 residues. Germline V CDR1 and CDR2: LGHNA, YSLEER. V gave up 0 bases and J gave up 7 bases, with 16 bases separating them. In DNA, the CDR3 is TGCGCCAGCAGCCAAGATCGGAGGGCTCAGAGGAATGAGCAGTTCTTC. This codes for CASSQDRRAQRNEQFF.

This clonotype has a count of ten or more. This rearrangement joins TRBV9 to TRBJ1-1; TRBD1 is a possible D gene (5 bases). V was pared by 4 bases and J by 6 bases, with 16 bases between. CDR3 size: 14 residues. The germline V gene has CDR1 SGDLS and CDR2 YYNGEE. CDR3: CASSPRDNGAEAFF. Written as DNA, the CDR3 is TGTGCCAGCAGCCCCAGGGATAATGGGGCTGAAGCTTTCTTT.

Many counts were recorded for this clonotype. The chain employs TRBV20-1 and TRBJ2-2; D is unresolved. This CDR3 contains 14 residues. Trimming took off 3 bases at V and 0 bases at J, with 8 bases between the two ends. The germline V gene has CDR1 DFQATT and CDR2 SNEGSKA (reference sequence). CDR3 DNA: TGCAGTGCTAGTCCCCTATCGAACACCGGGGAGCTGTTTTTT. Protein: CSASPLSNTGELFF.

The V and J genes are TRBV7-2 and TRBJ2-5, with D possibly being TRBD2 (5 bases). V was trimmed by 5 bases and J by 0 bases, leaving 10 bases between them. Looked up from germline, CDR1 is SGHTA and CDR2 is FQGNSA. The CDR3 covers 14 residues. Here the CDR3 reads CASSPGGYQETQYF. For the CDR3, the DNA is TGTGCCAGCAGCCCCGGCGGGTACCAAGAGACCCAGTACTTC.

At least ten counts were recorded for this clonotype. The rearrangement joins TRBV6-4 to TRBJ2-3; D not certain. Trimming left V 8 bases short and J 2 bases short, with 11 bases between. Germline values: CDR1 MRHNA, CDR2 SNTAGT. There are 13 residues in the CDR3. The CDR3 loop is CASGEGHTDTQYF. The CDR3 DNA sequence: TGTGCCAGCGGCGAAGGCCACACAGATACGCAGTATTTT.

As regards this clonotype: A much larger clonotype is one base distant, so this may be a read error. The chain carries TRBV5-6 and TRBJ2-3; 8 nucleotides match TRBD2. Per germline, CDR1 SGHDT and CDR2 YYEEEE. J gave up 1 base and V 5 bases, and 9 bases lay outside the gene matches. The CDR3 runs 16 residues. CDR3 loop: CASRPFRREGTDTQYF. For the CDR3, the DNA is TGTGCCAGCAGGCCCTTCCGGCGGGAGGGCACAGATACGCAGTATTTT.

This clonotype was observed at least ten times. The chain joins TRBV24-1 to TRBJ2-2; the D is unclear. This CDR3 comprises 13 residues. Deletions cut 0 bases from V and 6 bases from J, with 4 bases between. Germline CDR1 KGHDR, CDR2 SFDVKD. The DNA of the CDR3 is TGTGCCACCAGTGATTTGGTCTCCGGGGAGCTGTTTTTT. The encoded protein is CATSDLVSGELFF.

V is TRBV20-1 and J is TRBJ2-7; 11 bases map to TRBD2. The CDR3 runs 14 residues. V shed 5 bases, J shed 7 bases, and the junction held 10 bases outside the gene matches. CDR1 DFQATT and CDR2 SNEGSKA come from the germline V gene (reference sequence). The CDR3 region has the DNA TGCAGTGCTCCTAGCGGGGGGCGTGCGAGGGAGCAGTACTTC. It codes for CSAPSGGRAREQYF.

The chain combines TRBV7-2 with TRBJ1-4, with a tentative D call TRBD1 (6 bases). The CDR3 loop spans 15 amino acids. Germline V gene lookup returns CDR1 SGHTA and CDR2 FQGNSA. V lost 5 bases, J lost 7 bases, and 17 bases lay in between. CDR3 in amino acids: CASSPSWGLFEKLFF. The CDR3 nucleotides are TGTGCCAGCAGCCCTAGTTGGGGGCTGTTTGAAAAACTGTTTTTT.

To note about this clonotype: The junction departs from germline at one end; a sequencing error may be responsible. The chain is built from TRBV20-1 and TRBJ2-7; TRBD1 is a possible D gene (5 bases). CDR3 length: 13 amino acids. Looked up from germline, CDR1 is DFQATT and CDR2 is SNEGSKA (reference sequence). The CDR3 nucleotides read TGCAGTGCTCCCGGACAAGGACACTACGTGCAGTACTTC. Amino acid sequence: CSAPGQGHYVQYF.

This clonotype was seen a few times. This chain connects TRBV11-3 to TRBJ2-2; 8 bases agree with TRBD1. Per the germline V gene, CDR1 is SGHNT and CDR2 is YENEEA. The CDR3 runs to 16 residues. V lost 4 bases and J lost 1; bases outside the gene matches: 5. CDR3 DNA sequence: TGTGCCAGCAGCTCCACGGGACAGGTGAACACCGGGGAGCTGTTTTTT. Encoded protein: CASSSTGQVNTGELFF.

The genes are TRBV20-1 and TRBJ2-3; TRBD2 matches 13 bases. Germline V gene lookup returns CDR1 DFQATT and CDR2 SNEGSKA (reference sequence). This CDR3 has 15 amino acids. Losses at the gene ends were 2 bases for V and 8 bases for J; bases not matched to a gene: 7. CDR3 region: CSARFGLAGARTQYF. The DNA of the CDR3 is TGCAGTGCTAGATTCGGACTAGCGGGGGCCCGTACGCAGTATTTT.

The chain recombines TRBV5-1 with TRBJ2-1, with a tentative D call TRBD2 (6 bases). CDR3 length: 14 residues. The V gene's germline CDR1 is SGHRS and CDR2 YFSETQ. Between the trimmed V and J ends, which lost 3 bases and 4 bases, there was a span of 11 bases. The CDR3 protein is CASSWEAYYNEQFF. The CDR3 DNA reads TGCGCCAGCAGCTGGGAGGCCTATTACAATGAGCAGTTCTTC. The full variable domain, rest sourced from reference TRBV5-1 and TRBJ2-1, is KAGVTQTPRYLIKTRGQQVTLSCSPISGHRSVSWYQQTPGQGLQFLFEYFSETQRNKGNFPGRFSGRQFSNSRSEMNVSTLELGDSALYLCASSWEAYYNEQFFGPGTRLTVL.

J is TRBJ2-5 and V is TRBV11-3; 15 positions match TRBD2. The CDR3 contains 17 residues. Germline CDR1 and CDR2: SGHNT and YENEEA. J was trimmed by 1 base and V by 4 bases; bases with no gene match: 4. CDR3: CASSSGLAGGIQETQYF. CDR3 in DNA: TGTGCCAGCAGCTCAGGACTAGCGGGAGGGATCCAAGAGACCCAGTACTTC.

The count of this clonotype is one. This chain uses TRBV6-2 or TRBV6-3 with TRBJ2-4; D is perhaps TRBD1 or TRBD2 (5 bases each). Germline CDR1 reads MNHEY; CDR2 reads SVGEGT. The V and J ends lost 2 bases and 1 base respectively, with 9 bases between them. The CDR3 has 15 amino acids. CDR3 DNA sequence: TGTGCCAGCAGTTACGAGTGGGGGGCCAAAAACATTCAGTACTTC. It encodes CASSYEWGAKNIQYF.

In this sample, this clonotype turned up a few times. The CDR3 bases are TGTGCCAGCAGCCCCCAGGCGGGGGGGCCCTACGAGCAGTACTTC. The encoded protein is CASSPQAGGPYEQYF. The rearrangement links TRBV7-2 to TRBJ2-7, with 9 nucleotides matching TRBD2. V shed 5 bases, J shed 2 bases, and the junction held 7 bases outside the gene matches. The CDR3 spans 15 residues. CDR1 is SGHTA, CDR2 FQGNSA, per germline.

The chain couples TRBV9 to TRBJ2-7; D unresolved. Germline-derived CDR1 and CDR2 are SGDLS and YYNGEE. The length of the CDR3 is 14 residues. The ends were cut back, 0 bases at V and 0 bases at J, with 7 bases in the middle. This CDR3 is CASSVGSNSYEQYF. DNA of the CDR3: TGTGCCAGCAGCGTAGGCTCGAACTCCTACGAGCAGTACTTC.

The chain links TRBV10-3 to TRBJ2-7; a possible D gene is TRBD1 (6 bases). The V end was cut by 10 bases, the J end by 1 base, with 14 bases between. Germline V gene sequence: CDR1 ENHRY, CDR2 SYGVKD. The CDR3 spans 13 residues. CDR3 coding DNA: TGTGCCACCGGGACATTAAATTCCTACGAGCAGTACTTC. Translated: CATGTLNSYEQYF.

The chain carries TRBV4-1 and TRBJ2-3; no definite D call. V gave up 4 bases and J gave up 4 bases, with 12 bases separating them. Per germline, CDR1 MGHRA and CDR2 YSYEKL. This CDR3 spans 14 amino acids. The CDR3 reads CASSPNGVPDTQYF. CDR3 nucleotides: TGCGCCAGCAGCCCCAACGGTGTCCCAGATACGCAGTATTTT.

This clonotype has just a few counts. The chain uses TRBV2 and TRBJ1-1, with D maybe TRBD1 (5 bases). Germline V lookup: CDR1 SNHLY, CDR2 FYNNEI. The length of the CDR3 is 15 residues. Trimming took 10 bases from V and 4 from J, leaving 22 bases between them. CDR3 protein: CATGLGRSRGTEAFF. The CDR3 region has the DNA TGTGCCACCGGCTTGGGACGGTCTCGGGGCACTGAAGCTTTCTTT.

The chain links TRBV20-1 to TRBJ2-1; the match to TRBD2 covers 9 bases. V dropped 6 bases and J dropped 7; count of bases not matched to a gene: 13. The CDR3 has 15 amino acids. Germline V gene sequence: CDR1 DFQATT, CDR2 SNEGSKA (reference sequence). This chain's CDR3 is CSADSTSGSLNEQFF. CDR3 in DNA: TGCAGTGCCGACTCTACTAGCGGGTCCTTAAATGAGCAGTTCTTC.

This sequence joins TRBV11-3 and TRBJ2-5; the D gene could be TRBD1 or TRBD2 (5 bases each). Trimming took off 2 bases at V and 1 base at J, with 11 bases between the two ends. The CDR3 is 15 amino acids. Germline CDR1 is SGHNT and CDR2 is YENEEA. Written as DNA, the CDR3 is TGTGCCAGCAGCTTAAGCTATGGGACCCAAGAGACCCAGTACTTC. Translation: CASSLSYGTQETQYF. Full variable domain (rest looked up from reference TRBV11-3 and TRBJ2-5): EAGVVQSPRYKIIEKKQPVAFWCNPISGHNTLYWYLQNLGQGPELLIRYENEEAVDDSQLPKDRFSAERLKGVDSTLKIQPAELGDSAVYLCASSLSYGTQETQYFGPGTRLLVL.

The V gene is TRBV5-5, the J gene TRBJ1-3, with a weak D call TRBD1 (5 bases). Trimming shortened V by 2 bases and J by 4 bases, and 10 bases separated the two germline ends. From germline, CDR1 is SGHKS and CDR2 YYEKEE (reference sequence). CDR3 length equals 14 residues. As DNA, the CDR3 is TGTGCCAGCAGCTTTCAGGGTTACGGAAACACCATATATTTT. Protein sequence: CASSFQGYGNTIYF.

The rearrangement joins TRBV4-1 to TRBJ2-7, with no clear D. Trimming shortened V by 0 bases and J by 6 bases, and 9 bases separated the two germline ends. There are 13 residues in the CDR3. In germline, CDR1 is MGHRA, CDR2 YSYEKL. Here the CDR3 DNA reads TGCGCCAGCAGCCAAGAGCGTGTTGCCGAGCAGTACTTC. As protein: CASSQERVAEQYF.